This T cell receptor beta chain was sequenced during a study of T cell repertoires in cytomegalovirus infection. For the study at large: CMV infection and matching HLA type were both indicated by public TCR beta signatures. Study-level points and caveats: Using cumulative public TCR beta family frequency, the authors identified those who carried CMV together with the relevant HLA. Dominating the ex vivo response were TCR beta clonotypes that were CMV-specific and HLA-C-restricted.

TCRdb analysed the reads with MiXCR anew, one entry per CDR3 protein. This repertoire shows approximately 190,000 distinct CDR3 sequences, roughly 9% found once; its top ten account for about 4.2%. V lost 0 bases to trimming and J lost 2 bases, with 13 bases between them. The CDR3 extends over 16 amino acids. The germline CDR1 and CDR2 sequences are ENHRY and SYGVKD. In the case of this clonotype: Its antigen is undetermined.

This TCR was recovered from a human donor in good health (CMV status not recorded). Some clones in this sample may be carry-over from other donors' samples. This sequence joins TRBV10-3 and TRBJ1-2, with D perhaps TRBD1 (5 bases). The sequenced sample consisted of PBMCs. Here the CDR3 reads CAISESTGGSNYGYTF. CDR3 bases: TGTGCCATCAGTGAGTCGACGGGGGGATCAAACTATGGCTACACCTTC.